The 22 T cell receptor beta chains given below trace back to one sample, sequenced in a study of blood T cells in healthy people across ages. A J-beta primer mix and a sample-barcoded 5' primer were used in a second PCR of roughly 7 to 12 cycles. Each CDR3 protein is one row after TCRdb ran MiXCR on the 5' RACE reads. The sample records almost 1 million distinct CDR3 sequences, roughly half being singletons. Material for sequencing was blood. The receptors were gathered from a woman aged 55-70 years in good health.

The chain recombines TRBV18 with TRBJ2-3, with D maybe TRBD1 (7 bases). Germline V gives CDR1 KGHSH, CDR2 LQKENI. Trimming left V 1 base short and J 2 bases short, with 10 bases between. CDR3 size: 15 residues. CDR3 in amino acids: CASSPRRGLTDTQYF. In nucleotides, the CDR3 is TGTGCCAGCTCACCACGGAGGGGGCTCACAGATACGCAGTATTTT.

Notes on this clonotype: Relative to the germline gene, one junction end is altered; a read error may explain this. The CDR3 region is CAGSSGSPDTQYF. The CDR3 DNA reads TGTGCCGGCAGTTCAGGGAGCCCAGATACGCAGTATTTT. The V call is TRBV27, the J call TRBJ2-3; possibly TRBD1 or TRBD2 for D (5 bases each). Germline V gives CDR1 MNHEY, CDR2 SMNVEV (reference sequence). CDR3 length: 13 residues.

This clonotype has more than one count but fewer than ten. V usage is TRBV6-2 or TRBV6-3 and J usage is TRBJ2-1; maybe TRBD1 (6 bases). The CDR3 has 14 amino acids. Germline V gives CDR1 MNHEY, CDR2 SVGEGT. V lost 2 bases and J lost 14, with 19 bases in between. This CDR3 reads CASSYNLQGPMEFF. The CDR3 nucleotides read TGTGCCAGCAGTTACAACCTACAGGGTCCCATGGAGTTCTTC.

The chain employs TRBV4-1 and TRBJ2-2, with D possibly matching TRBD2 (6 bases). In germline, CDR1 is MGHRA, CDR2 YSYEKL. Trimming pared 1 base from V and 1 base from J, leaving 13 bases between. There are 17 residues in the CDR3. CDR3 amino acids: CASSQVGLAKNTGELFF. CDR3 nucleotide sequence: TGCGCCAGCAGCCAAGTGGGGCTAGCGAAGAACACCGGGGAGCTGTTTTTT.

This clonotype was counted ten times or more. CDR3 loop: CASSQDGLGAGGVSGANVLTF. In DNA form, the CDR3 reads TGTGCCAGCAGCCAAGATGGGCTGGGGGCAGGGGGCGTATCTGGGGCCAACGTCCTGACTTTC. The rearrangement uses TRBV4-2 and TRBJ2-6, with TRBD1 matching 8 bases. With 0 bases clipped from V and 1 base from J, the junction kept 14 bases outside the gene matches. The CDR3 loop spans 21 amino acids. The germline V gene has CDR1 LGHNA and CDR2 YNFKEQ.

The chain carries TRBV28 and TRBJ2-7; weak D call: TRBD2 (7 bases). Germline CDR1 MDHEN, CDR2 SYDVKM. Trimming took 5 bases from V and 3 from J, leaving 20 bases between them. There are 16 residues in the CDR3. The CDR3 is CASSPPLGGGLYEQYF. Written as DNA, the CDR3 is TGTGCCAGCAGTCCTCCTCTAGGCGGGGGCCTCTACGAGCAGTACTTC.

V gene TRBV7-2 combines with J gene TRBJ2-4, with 10 positions matching TRBD1. The closer fit of TRBJ2-7 to the DNA end suggests the J call may be wrong. Germline CDR1 is SGHTA and CDR2 is FQGNSA. The CDR3 totals 15 residues. CDR3 in amino acids: CASSFRGQGSREQYF. The CDR3 bases are TGTGCCAGCAGCTTCCGGGGACAGGGGTCCCGCGAGCAGTACTTC.

The genes are TRBV7-2 and TRBJ2-7, with D perhaps TRBD2 (6 bases). Deletions cut 5 bases from V and 3 bases from J, with 17 bases between. The CDR3 is 15 residues long. Germline assignment: CDR1 SGHTA and CDR2 FQGNSA. The CDR3, as DNA: TGTGCCAGCAGCCCACGCCGGGGGAGTTACTACGAGCAGTACTTC. Its protein is CASSPRRGSYYEQYF.

This chain uses TRBV4-1 with TRBJ2-5, with 10 positions matching TRBD2. Trimming removed 4 bases from V and 4 bases from J; junction bases left unmatched: 6. The germline V gene encodes CDR1 MGHRA and CDR2 YSYEKL. The CDR3 has 15 residues. CDR3 protein: CASSLILAGPETQYF. Written as DNA, the CDR3 is TGCGCCAGCAGCCTAATACTAGCGGGACCAGAGACCCAGTACTTC.

This clonotype occurred a few times. The chain is built from TRBV4-1 and TRBJ2-7, with 7 positions matching TRBD2. Germline CDR1 is MGHRA and CDR2 is YSYEKL. The CDR3 consists of 15 residues. V shed 3 bases, J shed 4 bases, and the junction held 9 bases outside the gene matches. CDR3 region: CASSHPGGSGYEQYF. In DNA form, the CDR3 reads TGCGCCAGCAGCCACCCTGGCGGGAGTGGGTACGAGCAGTACTTC.

V and J are TRBV3-1 and TRBJ2-5; 8 bases fit TRBD2. J was trimmed by 1 base and V by 1 base; bases with no gene match: 8. Per germline, CDR1 LGHDT and CDR2 YNNKEL (reference sequence). CDR3 length: 17 residues. The CDR3 spells CASSQGMISGVQETQYF. The DNA for the CDR3 is TGTGCCAGCAGCCAAGGGATGATTAGCGGGGTCCAAGAGACCCAGTACTTC.

J is TRBJ2-5 and V is TRBV30; D is perhaps TRBD1 or TRBD2 (6 bases each). Near its end, the DNA agrees better with TRBJ2-7, so the J call may be wrong. The CDR3 covers 12 residues. Germline lookup yields CDR1 GTSNPN and CDR2 SVGIG (reference sequence). This chain's CDR3 is CAWRPGAGEQYF. The CDR3 region has the DNA TGTGCCTGGAGGCCGGGGGCCGGCGAGCAGTACTTC.

The table lists this clonotype with a count of one. The conserved final phenylalanine or tryptophan is absent from the CDR3, which likely points to a read error. The chain links TRBV11-2 to TRBJ2-1; 12 bases agree with TRBD2. The CDR3 length is 16 residues. Germline V CDR1 and CDR2: SGHAT, FQNNGV. V gave up 1 base and J gave up 9 bases; unmatched junction bases: 7. CDR3 protein: CASSLGRTSGKGEQFL. The CDR3 DNA sequence: TGTGCCAGCAGCTTAGGTAGGACTAGCGGGAAGGGTGAGCAGTTCTTG.

V and J are TRBV5-1 and TRBJ2-5, with 11 bases identical to TRBD2. CDR3 length: 14 amino acids. The junction had 2 bases not matched to a gene; V was cut back by 7 bases and J by 0 bases. CDR1 and CDR2 (germline): SGHRS, YFSETQ. This CDR3 is CASGTSGDQETQYF. DNA of the CDR3: TGCGCCAGCGGGACTAGCGGAGACCAAGAGACCCAGTACTTC.

This chain links TRBV15 with TRBJ2-3; D is unclear. Trimming took 1 base from V and 1 from J, leaving 9 bases between them. The CDR3 consists of 15 residues. Germline CDR1 reads LNHNV; CDR2 reads YYDKDF (reference sequence). CDR3 bases: TGTGCCACCAGCAGAGCTATATCGGGCACAGATACGCAGTATTTT. Translated: CATSRAISGTDTQYF. The whole variable domain, filled in from reference TRBV15 and TRBJ2-3, reads DAMVIQNPRYQVTQFGKPVTLSCSQTLNHNVMYWYQQKSSQAPKLLFHYYDKDFNNEADTPDNFQSRRPNTSFCFLDIRSPGLGDTAMYLCATSRAISGTDTQYFGPGTRLTVL.

The V gene is TRBV20-1, the J gene TRBJ2-1, with 9 bases fitting TRBD2. Germline CDR1 DFQATT, CDR2 SNEGSKA (reference sequence). The V segment lost 5 bases and the J segment 6 bases; nucleotides outside the gene matches: 8. The CDR3 is 14 residues long. The CDR3 loop is CSAPRGTSFNEQFF. Here the CDR3 DNA reads TGCAGTGCTCCCCGGGGGACTAGCTTCAATGAGCAGTTCTTC.

J is TRBJ1-2 and V is TRBV10-3; 8 nucleotides match TRBD1. V lost 8 bases and J lost 6; bases outside the gene matches: 8. The CDR3 consists of 13 residues. Germline assignment: CDR1 ENHRY and CDR2 SYGVKD. CDR3: CAIYPGGANGYTF. The CDR3 coding sequence is TGTGCCATCTATCCAGGGGGCGCGAATGGCTACACCTTC.

The V gene is TRBV20-1, the J gene TRBJ2-3; 7 nucleotides line up with TRBD2. The ends lost 3 bases at V and 8 bases at J; junction bases unmatched: 11. The CDR3 loop spans 14 amino acids. From germline, CDR1 is DFQATT and CDR2 SNEGSKA (reference sequence). Written as DNA, the CDR3 is TGCAGTGCTAGGGTCGGAGCGGGAACCGGTACGCAGTATTTT. Encoded protein: CSARVGAGTGTQYF.

A word on this clonotype: At one end the junction does not follow the germline gene, possibly because of a read error. The chain combines TRBV28 with TRBJ2-1, with 8 nucleotides matching TRBD1. CDR1 is MDHEN and CDR2 is SYDVKM in the germline V gene. The CDR3 is 16 residues long. The CDR3 spells CASSLTGGLSCNEQFF. CDR3 bases: TGTGCCAGCAGTCTAACAGGGGGTCTTTCCTGCAATGAGCAGTTCTTC.

The chain carries TRBV4-3 and TRBJ2-1; 10 nucleotides agree with TRBD1. The J segment lost 7 bases and the V segment lost 6 bases, leaving 9 bases of the junction unmatched. From germline, CDR1 is LGHNA and CDR2 YSLEER. The CDR3 length is 15 residues. The CDR3 reads CASRYGQGGLNEQFF. The CDR3 bases are TGCGCCAGCAGGTATGGACAGGGGGGACTTAATGAGCAGTTCTTC.

V usage is TRBV24-1 and J usage is TRBJ1-5; no clear D gene. Trimming removed 3 bases at V and 3 bases at J, with 2 bases between. The CDR3 is made up of 12 amino acids. The germline V gene has CDR1 KGHDR and CDR2 SFDVKD. The CDR3 DNA sequence: TGTGCCACCAGTGATCCCAATCAGCCCCAGCATTTT. Protein product: CATSDPNQPQHF.

This rearrangement joins TRBV4-1 to TRBJ2-7, with a weak D call TRBD2 (5 bases). V lost 6 bases, J lost 0 bases, and 15 bases lay in between. The CDR3 loop spans 15 amino acids. Germline assignment: CDR1 MGHRA and CDR2 YSYEKL. For the CDR3, the DNA is TGCGCCAGCAGTCGGACTTTTATATCCTCCTACGAGCAGTACTTC. This codes for CASSRTFISSYEQYF.